This T cell receptor (beta chain) emerged from a study of cytomegalovirus exposure and HLA in healthy donors. Whole-study findings and limits: Rarity marked most TCR sequences, yet some public TCRs occurred in many donors. Presence/absence analyses rested on an assumption that sequencing depth was roughly uniform across donors.

Researchers ran the PCR with 60 Vbeta and 13 Jbeta primers. Measured with immunoSEQ multiplex PCR; TCRdb has only the in-frame clones, and not every one. The sample holds 150,000 or so clones; 75% are singletons and the top ten take around 11%. V gave up 0 bases and J gave up 7 bases; unmatched junction bases: 9. The CDR3 sequence is 15 residues long. Germline V gives CDR1 SGHNT, CDR2 YYREEE (reference sequence). Concerning this clone itself: Its specificity is unknown.

The donors gave bone marrow, and they were healthy. V and J are TRBV5-4 and TRBJ2-5; TRBD2 matches 7 bases. The sequence was obtained from a man between 18 and 35 years old in good health and CMV-seropositive. The sequenced sample was PBMCs. CDR3 protein: CASSLALAADGTQYF. CDR3 nucleotides: TGTGCCAGCAGCTTGGCTCTAGCGGCCGACGGGACCCAGTACTTC. The whole variable domain, remainder taken from reference TRBV5-4 and TRBJ2-5, is ETGVTQSPTHLIKTRGQQVTLRCSSQSGHNTVSWYQQALGQGPQFIFQYYREEENGRGNFPPRFSGLQFPNYSSELNVNALELDDSALYLCASSLALAADGTQYFGPGTRLLVL.